Below, one TCR beta chain is given with its context. This table comes from immunoSEQ multiplex PCR, and its TCRdb copy is limited to in-frame clones, with some not included. The sample holds tens of thousands of clones, around 85% seen once. This sample is drawn from a study of control samples from healthy donors and cancer patients. The sample taken for sequencing was PBMCs. The source is a man aged 65 to 85 with lung cancer.

The CDR3 DNA reads as TGTGCCAGCAGTCCGGGACAGGGGTTCGGCTACACCTTC. Its translation: CASSPGQGFGYTF. This chain joins TRBV2 and TRBJ1-2, with TRBD1 matching 10 bases. The CDR3 has 13 residues. With V trimmed by 5 bases and J by 8 bases, 5 bases remained unmatched. Germline assignment: CDR1 SNHLY and CDR2 FYNNEI. The full variable domain, in which reference TRBV2 and TRBJ1-2 provide the parts outside the CDR3, is EPEVTQTPSHQVTQMGQEVILRCVPISNHLYFYWYRQILGQKVEFLVSFYNNEISEKSEIFDDQFSVERPDGSNFTLKIRSTKLEDSAMYFCASSPGQGFGYTFGSGTRLTVV.